This T cell receptor (beta chain) came from a study of blood T cells in healthy people across ages. Primed by a sample-barcoded 5' primer and a J-beta primer mix, a second PCR proceeded for about 7 to 11 cycles. All samples gave at least 2.5 million CDR3-containing paired-end reads. TCRdb analysed the 5' RACE reads with MiXCR anew, one entry per CDR3 protein. Of some 640,000 distinct CDR3 sequences listed, around 45% are singletons. The CDR3 sequence is 15 residues long. Trimming stripped 2 bases from V and 3 bases from J, with 11 bases between. Germline CDR1 and CDR2: SGHTA and FQGTGA. Extracted total RNA amounted to at least 5.5 micrograms for each sample. In its sample, this clonotype was seen once.

Material for sequencing was blood. The receptor's source is an older woman in good health. V gene TRBV7-3 combines with J gene TRBJ2-1, with D perhaps TRBD2 (5 bases). The CDR3 sequence: CASSLGSGNYNEQFF. The CDR3 nucleotides read TGTGCCAGCAGCTTAGGGTCCGGGAACTACAATGAGCAGTTCTTC.